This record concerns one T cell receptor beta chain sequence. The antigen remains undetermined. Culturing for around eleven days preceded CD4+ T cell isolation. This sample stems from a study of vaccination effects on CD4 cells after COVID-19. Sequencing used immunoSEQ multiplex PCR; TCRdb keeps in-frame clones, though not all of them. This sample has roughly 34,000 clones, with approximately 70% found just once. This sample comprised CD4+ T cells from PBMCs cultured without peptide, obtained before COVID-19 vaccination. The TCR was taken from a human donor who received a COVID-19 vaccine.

Here the CDR3 reads CASSIVLAGNTGELFF. For the CDR3, the DNA is TGTGCCAGTAGTATAGTACTAGCGGGGAACACCGGGGAGCTGTTTTTT. The genes are TRBV19 and TRBJ2-2, with 9 bases aligning to TRBD2. Germline V gives CDR1 LNHDA, CDR2 SQIVND (reference sequence). The CDR3 totals 16 residues. V was clipped by 1 base and J by 1 base; unmatched bases: 1.